This entry is about one T cell receptor (beta chain). Antigen specificity is unknown. Germline CDR1 MDHEN, CDR2 SYDVKM. CDR3 length: 14 amino acids. This record belongs to a study of CXCR3-negative and CXCR3-positive naive CD8 T cells. Study-wide results and limits: Compared with CXCR3-negative naive cells, CXCR3-positive naive cells showed more hydrophobic TRB CDR3s. Comparably high diversity marked both naive subsets, whereas memory CD8+ cells had much lower diversity.

The CD45RO-CCR7+CD27+CD95- phenotype denoted naive CD8+ T cells. The libraries of TRB cDNA were constructed through 5' RACE using UMI labels. TCRdb reanalyzed the 5' RACE reads and collapses them to one entry per CDR3 protein, without DNA. In total, the table holds about 120,000 distinct CDR3 sequences. The source is a human donor in good health. Some clones in this sample may be carry-over from other donors' samples. Sequencing used naive CXCR3+ CD8+ T cells from blood. The subset: CD45RO-CCR7+CD27+CD95- naive CD8+ T cells expressing CXCR3 (TNR3+). The chain combines TRBV28 with TRBJ2-5; TCRdb selects TRBD2, and the lack of DNA leaves this call unchecked. CDR3: CASTLPGQRETQYF.